This record looks at one T cell receptor (beta chain) sequence and its context. The entry originates in a study of response to subunit inactivated influenza vaccine. TCRdb passed the RT-PCR reads through MiXCR, listing each CDR3 protein once. The sample consists of about 540,000 distinct CDR3 sequences, under 30% of them appearing once. Another study also made use of these data, one on T cells expressing NK-cell markers. As reported in that work: TCR beta cDNA was generated via 5'RACE template switching incorporating UMIs. Beta-chain profiling covered CD3+CD56+NKG2C+, CD3+CD56+NKG2C- and CD3+CD56-NKG2C+ sorted subsets. Evidence did not settle whether expanded NKG2C+ T cell clones targeted HCMV.

The sequence was collected from a man aged 45-65 years who received an inactivated influenza vaccine. The sample was CD4+ T cells sorted from PBMCs, taken roughly 13 days after vaccination.

CDR3 bases: TGTGCCAGCAGCAGTTACGGTTTTGGCATTTCCTACGAGCAGTACTTC. It codes for CASSSYGFGISYEQYF. J is TRBJ2-7 and V is TRBV6-1; D is uncertain. Trimming shortened V by 6 bases and J by 1 base, and 19 bases separated the two germline ends. The CDR3 covers 16 residues. Germline values: CDR1 MNHNS, CDR2 SASEGT.